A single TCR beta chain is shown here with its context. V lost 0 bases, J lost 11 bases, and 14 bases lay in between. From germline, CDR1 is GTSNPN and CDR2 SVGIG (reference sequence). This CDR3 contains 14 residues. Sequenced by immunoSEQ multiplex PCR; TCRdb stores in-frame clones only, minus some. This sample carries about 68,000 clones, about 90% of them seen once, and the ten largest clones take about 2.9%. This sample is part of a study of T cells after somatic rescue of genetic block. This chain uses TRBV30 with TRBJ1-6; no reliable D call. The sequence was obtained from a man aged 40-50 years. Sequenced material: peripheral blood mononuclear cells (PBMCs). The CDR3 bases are TGTGCCTGGAGTGTCGGGGTCGGGTCGACACCCCTCCACTTT. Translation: CAWSVGVGSTPLHF.